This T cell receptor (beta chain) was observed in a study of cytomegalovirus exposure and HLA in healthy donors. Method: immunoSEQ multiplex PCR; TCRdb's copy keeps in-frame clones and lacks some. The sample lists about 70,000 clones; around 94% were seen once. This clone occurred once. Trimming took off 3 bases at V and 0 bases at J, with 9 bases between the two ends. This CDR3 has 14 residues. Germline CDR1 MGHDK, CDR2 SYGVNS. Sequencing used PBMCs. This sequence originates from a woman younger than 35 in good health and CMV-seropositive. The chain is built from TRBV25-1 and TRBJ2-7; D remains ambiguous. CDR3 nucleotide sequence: TGTGCCAGCAGTGATCATGCCAGCTCCTACGAGCAGTACTTC. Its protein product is CASSDHASSYEQYF.